Detailed here is one TCR beta chain. Antigen unknown. The data are from a study of cytomegalovirus exposure and HLA in healthy donors. 60 Vbeta and 13 Jbeta primers were used in PCR. Generated by immunoSEQ multiplex PCR, the TCRdb table keeps only in-frame clones and is missing some. The data hold tens of thousands of clones, with roughly 75% observed a single time. Study outcomes and limitations: In an earlier analysis, in 587 donors, most V segments appeared productive either ~90% or ~30% of the time. Immune exposure was documented only through CMV serostatus. Later on, analysis showed that most CMV-associated TCR beta chains appeared to be HLA-restricted.

The TCR comes from a man aged 60 to 75 in good health and CMV-seronegative. The sample comprised PBMCs.

This CDR3 reads CASSPAGDEQYF. CDR3 nucleotide sequence: TGTGCCAGCTCACCGGCGGGGGACGAGCAGTACTTC. The rearrangement joins TRBV18 to TRBJ2-7, with 7 bases identical to TRBD2. V shed 3 bases and J 5 bases; nucleotides not matched to a gene: 1. This CDR3 has 12 residues. Germline CDR1 is KGHSH and CDR2 is LQKENI.